The 21 T cell receptor beta chains given below trace back to one sample, sequenced in a study of T cells in Graves' hyperthyroidism and ophthalmopathy. There were TCR beta CDR3 regions amplified from RNA transcripts. Using the HTBI primer set, a first-round RT-PCR was run on the TCR CDR3. Each CDR3 protein gets one entry after TCRdb re-called the multiplex PCR reads with MiXCR. Of about 420,000 distinct CDR3 sequences in the sample, approximately 13% were seen once. The sequenced sample was blood. The source of these receptors is a woman between 18 and 29 years old with Graves' hyperthyroidism.

This clonotype was picked up one time. This rearrangement joins TRBV6-1 to TRBJ2-5, with D maybe TRBD2 (5 bases). V lost 3 bases and J 7 bases, leaving 15 bases between the germline ends. The CDR3 is made up of 14 amino acids. Germline CDR1 reads MNHNS; CDR2 reads SASEGT. Here the CDR3 reads CASSDMPDGGTQYF. Written as DNA, the CDR3 is TGTGCCAGCAGTGACATGCCGGACGGAGGGACCCAGTACTTC.

This clonotype was picked up a small number of times. The gene calls are TRBV29-1 and TRBJ1-1, with 7 bases lining up with TRBD1. J lost 0 bases, V lost 6 bases, and 4 bases had no gene match. The CDR3 is 13 amino acids. CDR1 is SQVTM, CDR2 ANQGSEA, per germline. As DNA, the CDR3 is TGCAGCGTATCCAGGGGGGTGAACACTGAAGCTTTCTTT. It yields the protein CSVSRGVNTEAFF. Full variable domain (outside the CDR3, taken from reference TRBV29-1 and TRBJ1-1): SAVISQKPSRDICQRGTSLTIQCQVDSQVTMMFWYRQQPGQSLTLIATANQGSEATYESGFVIDKFPISRPNLTFSTLTVSNMSPEDSSIYLCSVSRGVNTEAFFGQGTRLTVV.

The chain links TRBV5-1 to TRBJ2-1, with 7 bases that match TRBD2. Germline V gene data show CDR1 as SGHRS and CDR2 as YFSETQ. V was clipped by 4 bases and J by 3 bases; unmatched bases: 10. This CDR3 is built from 16 residues. CDR3 sequence: CASSVGSLADYNEQFF. CDR3 coding DNA: TGCGCCAGCAGCGTTGGTAGCCTAGCGGACTACAATGAGCAGTTCTTC.

In its sample, this clonotype was seen many times. The chain carries TRBV27 and TRBJ2-1; no reliable D call. CDR3 length: 12 amino acids. CDR1 and CDR2 (germline): MNHEY, SMNVEV (reference sequence). V was clipped by 6 bases and J by 4 bases, with 7 bases between them. The CDR3 region is CASSKTYNEQFF. DNA for the CDR3: TGTGCCAGCAGCAAGACGTACAATGAGCAGTTCTTC.

Many counts were recorded for this clonotype. The rearrangement uses TRBV6-1 and TRBJ2-3; D gene ambiguous. The CDR3 spans 15 residues. CDR1 and CDR2 from the germline V gene are MNHNS and SASEGT. Trimming left V 7 bases short and J 4 bases short, with 18 bases between. CDR3 DNA sequence: TGTGCCAGCAACGCCGGGTGGATCGGCGCAGATACGCAGTATTTT. Residues: CASNAGWIGADTQYF.

This clonotype has a count of ten or more. The chain joins TRBV12-3 or TRBV12-4 to TRBJ1-4; no clear D. The V end was cut by 3 bases, the J end by 4 bases, with 9 bases between. The CDR3 has 14 residues. The CDR3 region is CASSFGRLNEKLFF. CDR3 DNA sequence: TGTGCCAGCAGTTTCGGGCGTCTTAATGAAAAACTGTTTTTT.

The chain is built from TRBV4-1 and TRBJ1-5; 9 bases are a match to TRBD1. Germline loops: CDR1 MGHRA, CDR2 YSYEKL. Trimming removed 1 base from V and 7 bases from J; junction bases left unmatched: 5. The CDR3 totals 15 residues. The CDR3 loop reads CASSQGTGVVQPQHF. DNA of the CDR3: TGCGCCAGCAGCCAAGGGACAGGGGTAGTGCAGCCCCAGCATTTT.

V usage is TRBV4-2 and J usage is TRBJ2-7; D unresolved. The CDR3 covers 16 residues. CDR1 is LGHNA and CDR2 is YNFKEQ in the germline V gene. V lost 0 bases, J lost 2 bases, and 14 bases lay in between. CDR3: CASSQEWHFKTYEQYF. The CDR3 nucleotides are TGTGCCAGCAGCCAAGAATGGCATTTCAAAACCTACGAGCAGTACTTC.

This clonotype has ten or more counts. The rearrangement joins TRBV18 to TRBJ1-1; D gene unclear. Between the trimmed V and J ends, which lost 5 bases and 4 bases, there was a span of 14 bases. The germline V gene has CDR1 KGHSH and CDR2 LQKENI. The CDR3 contains 14 residues. The CDR3 region is CASSNRRGGTEAFF. The CDR3 DNA follows: TGTGCCAGCTCAAACCGACGAGGCGGCACTGAAGCTTTCTTT.

This clonotype was observed many times. The chain is built from TRBV3-1 and TRBJ2-7; D not certain. V lost 1 base, J lost 6 bases, and 13 bases lay in between. Per the germline V gene, CDR1 is LGHDT and CDR2 is YNNKEL (reference sequence). CDR3 size: 14 residues. CDR3 protein: CASSQGLALGEQYF. Written as DNA, the CDR3 is TGTGCCAGCAGCCAAGGGCTGGCCCTGGGCGAGCAGTACTTC.

This clonotype was found many times. The V gene is TRBV7-6, the J gene TRBJ1-2; 7 nucleotides match TRBD1. CDR3 length: 13 amino acids. The J segment lost 2 bases and the V segment lost 5 bases, leaving 2 bases of the junction unmatched. Germline V gene lookup returns CDR1 SGHVS and CDR2 FNYEAQ. In DNA, the CDR3 is TGTGCCAGCAGCGCGGACAGGAACTATGGCTACACCTTC. This sequence encodes CASSADRNYGYTF.

The chain carries TRBV10-2 and TRBJ2-5, with no clear D. V gave up 8 bases and J gave up 0 bases, with 19 bases separating them. Per the germline V gene, CDR1 is WSHSY and CDR2 is SAAADI. The CDR3 consists of 16 residues. CDR3 in DNA: TGCGCCAGCCCGGGTGTGAGCGTTAGGTACCAAGAGACCCAGTACTTC. Its translation is CASPGVSVRYQETQYF.

Many counts were recorded for this clonotype. The chain has TRBV28 and TRBJ1-3; no definite D call. This CDR3 is 12 amino acids long. V lost 7 bases and J lost 7, with 11 bases in between. Looked up from germline, CDR1 is MDHEN and CDR2 is SYDVKM. In DNA form, the CDR3 reads TGTGCCAGCATGGTACCGGGGAACACCATATATTTT. This encodes CASMVPGNTIYF.

V is TRBV19 and J is TRBJ2-1; D possibly corresponds to TRBD2 (5 bases). Deletions cut 2 bases from V and 6 bases from J, with 11 bases between. The V gene's germline CDR1 is LNHDA and CDR2 SQIVND (reference sequence). This CDR3 is 14 amino acids long. The CDR3 nucleotides read TGTGCCAGTAGTATATCGACACGGGGCAATGAGCAGTTCTTC. Its protein product is CASSISTRGNEQFF.

Ten or more counts support this clonotype. V usage is TRBV19 and J usage is TRBJ2-1; TRBD2 matches 12 bases. This CDR3 is built from 15 residues. The germline CDR1 and CDR2 sequences are LNHDA and SQIVND (reference sequence). Trimming removed 2 bases from V and 6 bases from J; junction bases left unmatched: 2. In nucleotides, the CDR3 is TGTGCCAGTAGTATAACTAGCGGGAGGTTCAATGAGCAGTTCTTC. It specifies CASSITSGRFNEQFF.

The CDR3 sequence is CASSWRAGSNQPQHF. The CDR3 DNA is TGTGCCAGCAGTTGGCGGGCGGGTAGCAATCAGCCCCAGCATTTT. The chain recombines TRBV2 with TRBJ1-5; D unclear. Germline V lookup: CDR1 SNHLY, CDR2 FYNNEI. With 5 bases removed from V and 0 bases from J, the gap between germline ends came to 11 bases. The CDR3 spans 15 residues.

CDR3 nucleotides: TGTGCCAGCAGCGTAGCCCAGGGGCACGGAAACACCATATATTTT. Its protein is CASSVAQGHGNTIYF. J is TRBJ1-3 and V is TRBV9, with D possibly being TRBD1 (6 bases). Trimming stripped 0 bases from V and 4 bases from J, with 11 bases between. This CDR3 region has 15 residues. CDR1 is SGDLS, CDR2 YYNGEE, per germline. Based on the CDR3 plus reference TRBV9 and TRBJ1-3, the full variable domain is DSGVTQTPKHLITATGQRVTLRCSPRSGDLSVYWYQQSLDQGLQFLIQYYNGEERAKGNILERFSAQQFPDLHSELNLSSLELGDSALYFCASSVAQGHGNTIYFGEGSWLTVV.

The rearrangement joins TRBV20-1 to TRBJ2-6; D is perhaps TRBD2 (6 bases). V lost 0 bases and J lost 0, with 12 bases in between. The CDR3 length is 17 residues. From germline, CDR1 is DFQATT and CDR2 SNEGSKA (reference sequence). CDR3 protein: CSAREARLDSGANVLTF. CDR3 sequence (DNA): TGCAGTGCTAGAGAAGCGAGACTAGACTCTGGGGCCAACGTCCTGACTTTC.

This clonotype was observed at least ten times. The J gene is TRBJ2-5, the V gene TRBV9, with TRBD2 matching 7 bases. The CDR3 sequence is 14 residues long. V lost 0 bases, J lost 5 bases, and 4 bases stayed unmatched. The germline CDR1 and CDR2 sequences are SGDLS and YYNGEE. In DNA form, the CDR3 reads TGTGCCAGCAGCGTAGCATCCGGGAGGGAGACCCAGTACTTC. Its protein is CASSVASGRETQYF.

The table lists this clonotype with a few counts. V usage is TRBV2 and J usage is TRBJ2-6; 7 bases match TRBD1. CDR1 is SNHLY, CDR2 FYNNEI, per germline. This CDR3 is 15 amino acids long. The junction had 2 bases not matched to a gene; V was cut back by 6 bases and J by 0 bases. The CDR3, as DNA: TGTGCCAGCAGGACAGGGTTCTCTGGGGCCAACGTCCTGACTTTC. Translation: CASRTGFSGANVLTF.

Of note for this clonotype: Since a much larger clone is just one base distant, this may be a read error. The chain has TRBV10-3 and TRBJ2-4; possibly TRBD1 or TRBD2 for D (5 bases each). Trimming shortened V by 7 bases and J by 9 bases, and 16 bases separated the two germline ends. The CDR3 runs to 13 residues. The germline V gene has CDR1 ENHRY and CDR2 SYGVKD. This CDR3 reads CAIKEDTGSIQYF. The DNA for the CDR3 is TGTGCCATCAAGGAGGACACGGGAAGCATTCAGTACTTC.